Shown below are 20 T cell receptor beta chains from a single sample sequenced in a study of shared clonotypes between healthy human individuals. Sequencing was performed with immunoSEQ multiplex PCR; in TCRdb, only in-frame clones are kept and a portion is missing. Here the sample spans around 640,000 clones, roughly 96% being singletons. Naive CD8 isolation took CD45RO-negative cells positively selected for CCR7 and excluded terminally differentiated effector memory CD45RA+ cells. The source material was naive CD8+ T cells sorted from blood. The receptor source for this set is a woman younger than 45 in good health.

The rearrangement links TRBV7-9 to TRBJ2-2; 8 bases match TRBD2. The V gene end was trimmed by 5 bases and the J gene end by 0 bases; junction bases not matched to a gene: 8. CDR3 length equals 17 residues. Looked up from germline, CDR1 is SEHNR and CDR2 is FQNEAQ (reference sequence). The CDR3 sequence is CASSLRLALSNTGELFF. DNA for the CDR3: TGTGCCAGCAGCCTAAGACTAGCGCTATCGAACACCGGGGAGCTGTTTTTT.

The gene calls are TRBV11-2 and TRBJ2-3; 8 nucleotides align to TRBD2. Germline CDR1 is SGHAT and CDR2 is FQNNGV. J gave up 6 bases and V 0 bases, and 8 bases lay outside the gene matches. This CDR3 spans 16 amino acids. Here the CDR3 reads CASSLERASGFDTQYF. The CDR3 coding sequence is TGTGCCAGCAGCTTAGAGCGGGCTAGCGGGTTTGATACGCAGTATTTT.

The chain is built from TRBV5-1 and TRBJ1-1; possibly TRBD1 for D (6 bases). Germline values: CDR1 SGHRS, CDR2 YFSETQ. The CDR3 spans 15 residues. Trimming shortened V by 0 bases and J by 4 bases, and 13 bases separated the two germline ends. The CDR3 DNA follows: TGCGCCAGCAGCTTGGGGAACAGGGAGGGCACTGAAGCTTTCTTT. Translated, it gives CASSLGNREGTEAFF. The whole variable domain, remainder taken from reference TRBV5-1 and TRBJ1-1, is KAGVTQTPRYLIKTRGQQVTLSCSPISGHRSVSWYQQTPGQGLQFLFEYFSETQRNKGNFPGRFSGRQFSNSRSEMNVSTLELGDSALYLCASSLGNREGTEAFFGQGTRLTVV.

The chain is built from TRBV9 and TRBJ2-5; maybe TRBD1 (5 bases). Germline V gives CDR1 SGDLS, CDR2 YYNGEE. There are 13 residues in the CDR3. V lost 3 bases to trimming and J lost 5 bases, with 11 bases between them. The CDR3 loop reads CASSDTGYETQYF. CDR3 DNA sequence: TGTGCCAGCAGCGATACAGGTTACGAGACCCAGTACTTC.

The chain has TRBV6-5 and TRBJ1-2, with D perhaps matching TRBD1 (6 bases). Between the trimmed V and J ends, which lost 3 bases and 0 bases, there was a span of 11 bases. CDR3 size: 15 residues. Germline CDR1 reads MNHEY; CDR2 reads SVGAGI. CDR3 in amino acids: CASSYNRQANYGYTF. In DNA form, the CDR3 reads TGTGCCAGCAGTTATAATCGACAGGCTAACTATGGCTACACCTTC.

This chain uses TRBV7-8 with TRBJ2-7; TRBD2 agrees at 7 bases. The junction had 3 bases not matched to a gene; V was cut back by 1 base and J by 3 bases. The CDR3 extends over 14 amino acids. Germline V lookup: CDR1 SGHVS, CDR2 FQNEAQ. The CDR3 DNA reads TGTGCCAGCAGCTTAGGCGGGAGTGGCTACGAGCAGTACTTC. Residues: CASSLGGSGYEQYF.

The gene calls are TRBV6-5 and TRBJ1-2; D not certain. Germline lookup yields CDR1 MNHEY and CDR2 SVGAGI. CDR3 length equals 13 residues. Between the trimmed V and J ends, which lost 2 bases and 3 bases, there was a span of 7 bases. The CDR3 sequence: CASSYNGDYGYTF. As DNA, the CDR3 is TGTGCCAGCAGTTACAACGGTGACTATGGCTACACCTTC.

The chain links TRBV5-5 to TRBJ2-7; perhaps TRBD2 as D (6 bases). Germline lookup yields CDR1 SGHKS and CDR2 YYEKEE (reference sequence). Between the trimmed V and J ends, which lost 0 bases and 2 bases, there was a span of 12 bases. The CDR3 loop spans 15 amino acids. The CDR3 sequence is CASSLEAGLTYEQYF. The CDR3 nucleotides are TGTGCCAGCAGCTTGGAGGCGGGGCTAACCTACGAGCAGTACTTC.

This chain connects TRBV9 to TRBJ2-3, with no clear D. CDR1 and CDR2 from the germline V gene are SGDLS and YYNGEE. With 0 bases removed from V and 0 bases from J, the gap between germline ends came to 8 bases. This CDR3 has 15 amino acids. The CDR3 DNA reads as TGTGCCAGCAGCGTAGAGGCAACTAGCACAGATACGCAGTATTTT. This sequence encodes CASSVEATSTDTQYF.

As DNA, the CDR3 is TGTGCCACCAGCAGAGAGCGGGGGAGCTCCTACGAGCAGTACTTC. Protein sequence: CATSRERGSSYEQYF. V is TRBV15 and J is TRBJ2-7; 7 bases line up with TRBD2. CDR1 and CDR2 from the germline V gene are LNHNV and YYDKDF (reference sequence). Unmatched junction bases numbered 2, after V lost 0 bases and J lost 0 bases. The CDR3 consists of 15 residues.

The rearrangement joins TRBV7-9 to TRBJ2-7, with a possible D match to TRBD1 (9 bases). The V gene lost 4 bases and the J gene lost 5 bases, with 21 bases spanning the gap. This CDR3 has 16 residues. Germline V CDR1 and CDR2: SEHNR, FQNEAQ (reference sequence). CDR3 nucleotides: TGTGCCAGCAGCTCCCGTGGGGGACAGGGACTAGACGAGCAGTACTTC. This sequence encodes CASSSRGGQGLDEQYF.

This chain links TRBV28 with TRBJ2-7, with 11 positions matching TRBD1. CDR1 and CDR2 (germline): MDHEN, SYDVKM. Trimming took 6 bases from V and 7 from J; bases not matched to a gene: 8. The CDR3 consists of 14 residues. In nucleotides, the CDR3 is TGTGCCAGCAGGAGGACAGGGGGCTCAGGGGAGCAGTACTTC. This codes for CASRRTGGSGEQYF.

The rearrangement joins TRBV5-1 to TRBJ2-3; TRBD1 is a possible D gene (5 bases). The CDR3 totals 17 residues. V gave up 0 bases and J gave up 0 bases, with 14 bases separating them. Looked up from germline, CDR1 is SGHRS and CDR2 is YFSETQ. The CDR3 protein is CASSLGSGYLSTDTQYF. The CDR3, as DNA: TGCGCCAGCAGCTTGGGATCAGGGTACCTTAGCACAGATACGCAGTATTTT.

This chain uses TRBV19 with TRBJ1-5; D not resolved. Germline assignment: CDR1 LNHDA and CDR2 SQIVND (reference sequence). Between the trimmed V and J ends, which lost 8 bases and 1 base, there was a span of 12 bases. CDR3 length equals 14 residues. The CDR3 nucleotides are TGTGCCAGTTGTGGATTGGGCAGCAATCAGCCCCAGCATTTT. This gives the protein CASCGLGSNQPQHF.

V is TRBV4-1 and J is TRBJ1-1, with a weak D call TRBD1 (5 bases). V dropped 0 bases and J dropped 12 bases, with 20 bases sitting between them. CDR3 length equals 15 residues. Germline V gene sequence: CDR1 MGHRA, CDR2 YSYEKL. This CDR3 is CASSQEKTGHRESFF. CDR3 DNA sequence: TGCGCCAGCAGCCAAGAGAAAACAGGCCACCGGGAGTCTTTCTTT.

This clone was observed once. The V gene is TRBV19, the J gene TRBJ1-2; D might be TRBD1 (5 bases). Germline values: CDR1 LNHDA, CDR2 SQIVND (reference sequence). The CDR3 loop spans 15 amino acids. Trimming stripped 3 bases from V and 7 bases from J, with 18 bases between. The CDR3: CASSISRGTWVGYTF. The CDR3 DNA follows: TGTGCCAGTAGTATTAGTAGGGGCACTTGGGTTGGCTACACCTTC.

The V and J genes are TRBV5-8 and TRBJ2-3; D ambiguous. V was trimmed by 1 base and J by 0 bases, leaving 9 bases between them. The CDR3 runs to 15 residues. Germline-derived CDR1 and CDR2 are SGHTS and YDEGEE. The CDR3 is CASSLTSGSTDTQYF. The CDR3 region has the DNA TGTGCCAGCAGCTTGACCTCCGGTAGCACAGATACGCAGTATTTT.

CDR3 nucleotide sequence: TGTGCCAGCAGTTTATCGACCGGACAACTTTACAATGAGCAGTTCTTC. Amino acid sequence: CASSLSTGQLYNEQFF. This sequence joins TRBV27 and TRBJ2-1; D may be TRBD1 (5 bases). The ends were cut back, 0 bases at V and 4 bases at J, with 13 bases in the middle. Germline loops: CDR1 MNHEY, CDR2 SMNVEV (reference sequence). The CDR3 loop spans 16 amino acids.

The chain couples TRBV19 to TRBJ2-1, with D perhaps matching TRBD2 (5 bases). Trimming took off 3 bases at V and 6 bases at J, with 9 bases between the two ends. The CDR3 contains 13 residues. The V gene's germline CDR1 is LNHDA and CDR2 SQIVND (reference sequence). In DNA form, the CDR3 reads TGTGCCAGTAGTATTGGTCGGGGCAATGAGCAGTTCTTC. It specifies CASSIGRGNEQFF.

The gene calls are TRBV2 and TRBJ1-4; D remains ambiguous. The V end was cut by 3 bases, the J end by 0 bases, with 11 bases between. This CDR3 is built from 16 residues. The V gene's germline CDR1 is SNHLY and CDR2 FYNNEI. CDR3 protein: CASSDASFATNEKLFF. The CDR3 nucleotides are TGTGCCAGCAGTGATGCCTCGTTCGCAACTAATGAAAAACTGTTTTTT.